The 7 T cell receptor beta chains below were found in one sample sequenced in a study of regulatory T cells in long-lasting Graves disease. CDR3-region Arm-PCR and iRepertoire HTBI primers produced the TCR beta libraries. Each CDR3 protein is one row after TCRdb ran MiXCR on the multiplex PCR reads. The sample has some 560,000 distinct CDR3 sequences, 15% to 20% seen once. Time point: newly diagnosed GD, antithyroid drugs for less than 3 months. Construction of the TCR library relied on RNA isolated from PBMCs. These same data were also listed under a study on T cells in Graves' hyperthyroidism and ophthalmopathy.

Sequencing used peripheral blood mononuclear cells (PBMCs), obtained at new diagnosis, from a patient treated with antithyroid drugs. These receptors came from a woman aged 40 to 65 with Graves disease.

This clonotype was found many times. The chain uses TRBV2 and TRBJ1-5, with D unclear. V was cut by 6 bases and J by 3 bases, with 15 bases left in between. From germline, CDR1 is SNHLY and CDR2 FYNNEI. The CDR3 consists of 15 residues. CDR3 sequence (DNA): TGTGCCAGCAGGGGTTTAACGGGAGTCAATCAGCCCCAGCATTTT. Amino acid sequence: CASRGLTGVNQPQHF.

Note on this clonotype: A much larger clone lies one base from this, so it may be a read error. V gene TRBV6-2 or TRBV6-3 combines with J gene TRBJ1-1, with D hard to call. Germline CDR1 is MNHEY and CDR2 is SVGEGT. The CDR3 totals 14 residues. With 5 bases removed from V and 5 bases from J, the gap between germline ends came to 15 bases. Here the CDR3 DNA reads TGTGCCAGCAGTGACCCGGCGGGCAAGACTGAAGCTTTCTTT. Protein: CASSDPAGKTEAFF.

This clonotype was picked up many times. The genes are TRBV6-1 and TRBJ1-1, with D unclear. The germline gives CDR1 MNHNS, CDR2 SASEGT. Between the trimmed V and J ends, which lost 1 base and 1 base, there was a span of 4 bases. CDR3 size: 13 residues. The CDR3 sequence: CASSEVRNTEAFF. CDR3 DNA sequence: TGTGCCAGCAGTGAAGTTCGGAACACTGAAGCTTTCTTT.

This clonotype showed up many times. The chain recombines TRBV2 with TRBJ2-1; no clear D. CDR3 length equals 11 residues. The V and J ends lost 8 bases and 5 bases respectively, with 7 bases between them. In germline, CDR1 is SNHLY, CDR2 FYNNEI. CDR3 residues: CASEEDNEQFF. The CDR3, as DNA: TGTGCCAGCGAAGAGGACAATGAGCAGTTCTTC.

This clonotype was observed many times. The V and J genes are TRBV20-1 and TRBJ2-1, with 8 nucleotides matching TRBD2. This CDR3 spans 16 amino acids. Germline V CDR1 and CDR2: DFQATT, SNEGSKA (reference sequence). Germline trimming cut 3 bases from V and 3 bases from J; bases unmatched to any gene: 10. The CDR3 region is CSASGAPGTSYNEQFF. The DNA of the CDR3 is TGCAGTGCTAGCGGTGCCCCGGGGACTAGCTACAATGAGCAGTTCTTC.

The chain links TRBV27 to TRBJ2-7, with 8 bases identical to TRBD1. CDR3 length: 15 amino acids. CDR1 and CDR2 from the germline V gene are MNHEY and SMNVEV (reference sequence). Germline trimming cut 5 bases from V and 6 bases from J; bases unmatched to any gene: 12. CDR3 coding DNA: TGTGCCAGCAGTATAACCGGGACAGGTCGGGCCGAGCAGTACTTC. Translated: CASSITGTGRAEQYF.

The V gene is TRBV7-2, the J gene TRBJ2-3; TRBD1 might be the D (7 bases). Trimming removed 6 bases at V and 2 bases at J, with 18 bases between. This CDR3 is built from 16 residues. CDR1 SGHTA and CDR2 FQGNSA come from the germline V gene. The CDR3 DNA reads TGTGCCAGCAGTCGGGGGACAGATGGCGACACAGATACGCAGTATTTT. Amino acid sequence: CASSRGTDGDTDTQYF. Drawing the rest from reference TRBV7-2 and TRBJ2-3, the complete variable domain is GAGVSQSPSNKVTEKGKDVELRCDPISGHTALYWYRQSLGQGLEFLIYFQGNSAPDKSGLPSDRFSAERTGGSVSTLTIQRTQQEDSAVYLCASSRGTDGDTDTQYFGPGTRLTVL.